A selection of T cell receptor beta chains follows, all from one sample in a study of T cell changes during pregnancy in multiple sclerosis. The data were produced by immunoSEQ multiplex PCR, yet TCRdb's version contains in-frame clones alone and is incomplete. The table shows 60,000 to 70,000 clones, with around 91% occurring only once. The material sequenced was peripheral blood, taken in the third trimester of pregnancy. These receptors all stem from a female donor in good health, enrolled as a control in a pregnancy study. Both conserved end residues are part of each CDR3. The order of the fields is clone size, J gene, D gene, V gene, CDR3 protein, CDR3 DNA. The D gene is left open where the match is weak. Clone size is given for some rows only: seen once, a few or many times, or a class if the clone is expanded.

clone size: once
J gene: TRBJ1-5
D gene: .
V gene: TRBV4-3
CDR3 protein: CASSTRVGQPQHF
CDR3 DNA: TGCGCCAGCAGCACACGGGTCGGGCAGCCCCAGCATTTT

clone size: .
J gene: TRBJ1-2
D gene: .
V gene: TRBV7-2
CDR3 protein: CASSLSGTSNYGYTF
CDR3 DNA: TGTGCCAGCAGCTTATCGGGGACTTCTAACTATGGCTACACCTTC

clone size: .
J gene: TRBJ2-1
D gene: TRBD2
V gene: TRBV28
CDR3 protein: CASSPSAALAGLRGNEQFF
CDR3 DNA: TGTGCCAGCAGCCCGTCTGCAGCGCTAGCGGGGCTGAGAGGCAATGAGCAGTTCTTC

clone size: .
J gene: TRBJ2-7
D gene: TRBD2
V gene: TRBV28
CDR3 protein: CASSLLGGDLYEQYF
CDR3 DNA: TGTGCCAGCAGTTTATTGGGGGGGGACTTGTACGAGCAGTACTTC

clone size: .
J gene: TRBJ2-1
D gene: TRBD1
V gene: TRBV30
CDR3 protein: CAYRKGAGEQFF
CDR3 DNA: TGTGCCTACAGAAAGGGGGCCGGTGAGCAGTTCTTC

clone size: .
J gene: TRBJ2-6
D gene: TRBD1
V gene: TRBV7-2
CDR3 protein: CASSQGQSGANVLTF
CDR3 DNA: TGTGCCAGCAGCCAGGGACAGTCTGGGGCCAACGTCCTGACTTTC

clone size: .
J gene: TRBJ2-3
D gene: TRBD1
V gene: TRBV5-8
CDR3 protein: CASSSGTGGSSFTDTQYF
CDR3 DNA: TGTGCCAGCAGCTCCGGGACAGGGGGCTCATCGTTCACAGATACGCAGTATTTT

clone size: .
J gene: TRBJ1-5
D gene: TRBD1
V gene: TRBV6-1
CDR3 protein: CASGIEQGSNQPQHF
CDR3 DNA: TGTGCCAGCGGCATTGAACAGGGGAGCAATCAGCCCCAGCATTTT

clone size: .
J gene: TRBJ1-1
D gene: TRBD1
V gene: TRBV7-8
CDR3 protein: CASSLSGGVGNTEAFF
CDR3 DNA: TGTGCCAGCAGCTTATCAGGGGGCGTCGGGAACACTGAAGCTTTCTTT

clone size: .
J gene: TRBJ1-5
D gene: TRBD1
V gene: TRBV5-1
CDR3 protein: CASSLSGQGTPQHF
CDR3 DNA: TGCGCCAGCAGCTTGTCCGGACAGGGGACGCCCCAGCATTTT

clone size: .
J gene: TRBJ1-2
D gene: .
V gene: TRBV18
CDR3 protein: CASSPGQGGGYTF
CDR3 DNA: TGTGCCAGCTCACCAGGGCAGGGTGGCGGCTACACCTTC

clone size: .
J gene: TRBJ2-5
D gene: TRBD2
V gene: TRBV28
CDR3 protein: CASSGTSGGQETQYF
CDR3 DNA: TGTGCCAGCAGTGGGACTAGCGGGGGCCAAGAGACCCAGTACTTC

clone size: .
J gene: TRBJ1-4
D gene: .
V gene: TRBV4-3
CDR3 protein: CASSRSLGSEKLFF
CDR3 DNA: TGCGCCAGCAGCCGGTCCCTGGGGAGTGAAAAACTGTTTTTT

clone size: once
J gene: TRBJ1-3
D gene: .
V gene: TRBV7-2
CDR3 protein: CASSTDSGGNTIYF
CDR3 DNA: TGTGCCAGCAGCACGGACAGCGGTGGAAACACCATATATTTT

clone size: few
J gene: TRBJ1-4
D gene: .
V gene: TRBV19
CDR3 protein: CASSTFGTKYKNEKLFF
CDR3 DNA: TGTGCCAGTAGTACTTTCGGGACAAAGTATAAGAATGAAAAACTGTTTTTT

clone size: .
J gene: TRBJ2-7
D gene: TRBD1
V gene: TRBV7-9
CDR3 protein: CASSSLAGTGGYEQYF
CDR3 DNA: TGTGCCAGCAGCTCCCTCGCGGGGACAGGGGGCTACGAGCAGTACTTC

clone size: .
J gene: TRBJ2-4
D gene: .
V gene: TRBV4-1
CDR3 protein: CASSQGSENIQYF
CDR3 DNA: TGCGCCAGCAGCCAAGGATCCGAGAACATTCAGTACTTC

clone size: .
J gene: TRBJ2-3
D gene: TRBD2
V gene: TRBV5-1
CDR3 protein: CASSTRWTSVTVTDTQYF
CDR3 DNA: TGCGCCAGCAGCACCCGATGGACTAGCGTTACCGTCACAGATACGCAGTATTTT

clone size: .
J gene: TRBJ1-2
D gene: .
V gene: TRBV6-6
CDR3 protein: CASSSRDQRNYGYTF
CDR3 DNA: TGTGCCAGCAGTTCCAGGGATCAGAGAAACTATGGCTACACCTTC

clone size: .
J gene: TRBJ2-1
D gene: TRBD1
V gene: TRBV6-5
CDR3 protein: CASIPGQGSGEQFF
CDR3 DNA: TGTGCCAGCATACCGGGACAGGGGTCCGGTGAGCAGTTCTTC

clone size: .
J gene: TRBJ2-1
D gene: .
V gene: TRBV29-1
CDR3 protein: CSVGSTNYDNEQFF
CDR3 DNA: TGCAGCGTCGGGAGCACCAACTATGACAATGAGCAGTTCTTC

clone size: .
J gene: TRBJ1-4
D gene: .
V gene: TRBV4-3
CDR3 protein: CASSPTGRELFF
CDR3 DNA: TGCGCCAGCAGCCCAACAGGGAGAGAACTGTTTTTT

clone size: .
J gene: TRBJ1-6
D gene: .
V gene: TRBV6-5
CDR3 protein: CASSYGEPPLHF
CDR3 DNA: TGTGCCAGCAGTTACGGGGAGCCACCCCTCCACTTT

clone size: .
J gene: TRBJ2-3
D gene: TRBD2
V gene: TRBV7-2
CDR3 protein: CASSLPRGGGADTQYF
CDR3 DNA: TGTGCCAGCAGCTTACCGCGGGGGGGAGGGGCAGATACGCAGTATTTT

clone size: .
J gene: TRBJ2-2
D gene: TRBD1
V gene: TRBV4-2
CDR3 protein: CASSQDRTNTGELFF
CDR3 DNA: TGTGCCAGCAGCCAGGACAGGACGAACACCGGGGAGCTGTTTTTT

clone size: once
J gene: TRBJ1-2
D gene: .
V gene: TRBV2
CDR3 protein: CACNRELNYGYTF
CDR3 DNA: TGTGCCTGCAACAGGGAGTTAAACTATGGCTACACCTTC

clone size: .
J gene: TRBJ2-7
D gene: TRBD1
V gene: TRBV7-2
CDR3 protein: CASSLGQGTYEQYF
CDR3 DNA: TGTGCCAGCAGCTTGGGACAGGGCACCTACGAGCAGTACTTC

clone size: .
J gene: TRBJ1-1
D gene: .
V gene: TRBV28
CDR3 protein: CASSTPRDSTTEAFF
CDR3 DNA: TGTGCCAGCAGCACACCCCGCGACAGTACCACTGAAGCTTTCTTT

clone size: .
J gene: TRBJ2-7
D gene: TRBD1
V gene: TRBV5-1
CDR3 protein: CASSKGQGIGAYEQYF
CDR3 DNA: TGCGCCAGCAGTAAAGGACAGGGGATTGGTGCCTACGAGCAGTACTTC

clone size: .
J gene: TRBJ1-4
D gene: .
V gene: TRBV5-5
CDR3 protein: CASSPSGRAEKLFF
CDR3 DNA: TGTGCCAGCAGCCCCTCGGGCAGGGCTGAAAAACTGTTTTTT

clone size: once
J gene: TRBJ2-2
D gene: TRBD2
V gene: TRBV9
CDR3 protein: CASSVGLAGQPGTGELFF
CDR3 DNA: TGTGCCAGCAGCGTAGGCCTAGCGGGGCAACCGGGGACCGGGGAGCTGTTTTTT

clone size: .
J gene: TRBJ2-3
D gene: TRBD2
V gene: TRBV7-2
CDR3 protein: CASSLEGRGGPRDTQYF
CDR3 DNA: TGTGCCAGCAGCTTAGAGGGCCGGGGGGGCCCCAGAGATACGCAGTATTTT

clone size: .
J gene: TRBJ2-1
D gene: TRBD2
V gene: TRBV9
CDR3 protein: CASSVIAGARNEQFF
CDR3 DNA: TGTGCCAGCAGCGTAATAGCGGGGGCGCGGAATGAGCAGTTCTTC

clone size: .
J gene: TRBJ2-2
D gene: .
V gene: TRBV7-3
CDR3 protein: CASSPTRNTGELFF
CDR3 DNA: TGTGCCAGCAGCCCCACACGAAACACCGGGGAGCTGTTTTTT

clone size: .
J gene: TRBJ1-1
D gene: TRBD1
V gene: TRBV5-1
CDR3 protein: CASSRTGTNTEAFF
CDR3 DNA: TGCGCCAGCAGCAGGACAGGGACGAACACTGAAGCTTTCTTT

clone size: .
J gene: TRBJ1-2
D gene: TRBD1
V gene: TRBV2
CDR3 protein: CASQRDRGSYGYTF
CDR3 DNA: TGTGCCAGCCAAAGGGACAGGGGGTCCTATGGCTACACCTTC

clone size: .
J gene: TRBJ2-1
D gene: TRBD2
V gene: TRBV6-5
CDR3 protein: CASSSTGTIHNEQFF
CDR3 DNA: TGTGCCAGCAGTTCTACCGGGACTATACACAATGAGCAGTTCTTC

clone size: .
J gene: TRBJ1-2
D gene: TRBD1
V gene: TRBV11-2
CDR3 protein: CASSPGFQGAEGYTF
CDR3 DNA: TGTGCCAGCAGCCCTGGATTCCAGGGGGCCGAGGGCTACACCTTC

clone size: .
J gene: TRBJ1-4
D gene: TRBD1
V gene: TRBV6-6
CDR3 protein: CASRTGTGGGEKLFF
CDR3 DNA: TGTGCCAGCAGGACCGGGACAGGGGGAGGTGAAAAACTGTTTTTT

clone size: .
J gene: TRBJ1-4
D gene: .
V gene: TRBV5-4
CDR3 protein: CASSLTTNEKLFF
CDR3 DNA: TGTGCCAGCAGCTTGACTACTAATGAAAAACTGTTTTTT

clone size: .
J gene: TRBJ2-5
D gene: .
V gene: TRBV6-6
CDR3 protein: CASSWIKEGETQYF
CDR3 DNA: TGTGCCAGCAGTTGGATTAAGGAGGGAGAGACCCAGTACTTC

clone size: .
J gene: TRBJ1-1
D gene: .
V gene: TRBV7-2
CDR3 protein: CASRGGGVPEAFF
CDR3 DNA: TGTGCCAGCAGAGGCGGGGGGGTCCCTGAAGCTTTCTTT

clone size: .
J gene: TRBJ2-1
D gene: .
V gene: TRBV7-2
CDR3 protein: CASSPLPQLANEQFF
CDR3 DNA: TGTGCCAGCAGCCCCCTACCTCAGCTAGCCAATGAGCAGTTCTTC